This TCR beta chain was sequenced in a study of metastatic and nonmetastatic thyroid tumors. This clone was seen repeatedly, ten times or more. The V gene's germline CDR1 is SGHRS and CDR2 YFSETQ. The CDR3 consists of 17 residues. V was trimmed by 0 bases and J by 5 bases, leaving 18 bases between them. Until they underwent thyroid surgery, no patient had received any treatment. Using MiXCR, TCRdb re-called clones from the PCR reads. This sample has roughly 29,000 clones, with around 22% found just once. The receptor's source is a female donor with papillary thyroid cancer or a benign thyroid nodule (not recorded which). Some clones in this sample may be carry-over from other donors' samples. The sequencing sample was made of blood. V and J are TRBV5-1 and TRBJ2-1; no definite D call. Here the CDR3 DNA reads TGCGCCAGCAGCTTGGGTGACCCGTTCGGCCAAAACAATGAGCAGTTCTTC. Its translation: CASSLGDPFGQNNEQFF.